This record covers a single TCR beta chain. This entry comes from a study of blood T cell repertoires in COVID-19. Germline V gives CDR1 LGHNA, CDR2 YSLEER. Trimming removed 4 bases from V and 3 bases from J; junction bases left unmatched: 6. The CDR3 loop spans 15 amino acids. Method: immunoSEQ multiplex PCR; TCRdb's copy keeps in-frame clones and lacks some. This table holds about 280,000 clones, around 90% found once. Ages ranged from roughly 18 to 95 years, with residence in 24 US areas. Material: PBMCs or T cells enriched from blood (not recorded which). This TCR was recovered from a middle-aged woman who had recovered from COVID-19. The chain has TRBV4-3 and TRBJ2-7, with TRBD2 identical over 10 bases. This chain's CDR3 is CASSRYLAGDYEQYF. The CDR3 bases are TGCGCCAGCAGCCGCTATCTAGCGGGAGACTACGAGCAGTACTTC.